This TCR beta chain was sequenced during a study of CD8 T cells in ankylosing spondylitis. General observations from the study: Characteristic of ankylosing spondylitis blood, it appeared, was a TCR beta motif comprising about eight highly homologous variants. There were earlier reports of some motif variants in reactive arthritis synovial fluid and blood. The clones that were linked to disease were reported to be significantly enriched in matched synovial fluid samples from ankylosing spondylitis patients.

This clonotype appeared a few times. The antigen is not known. Between the trimmed V and J ends, which lost 0 bases and 5 bases, there was a span of 13 bases. CDR1 and CDR2 from the germline V gene are LGHDT and YNNKEL (reference sequence). The CDR3 totals 15 residues. A quantitative 5'-RACE method, one with molecular barcodes, was used to make TCR beta libraries. TCRdb called the 5' RACE reads again in MiXCR, with one record for every CDR3 protein. Of 150,000 to 200,000 distinct CDR3 sequences in the sample, 18% were seen once. The specimen sequenced was blood, either unsorted or a sorted T cell fraction (not recorded which). The rearrangement joins TRBV3-1 to TRBJ2-5; no firm D call. The receptor was derived from a male donor with ankylosing spondylitis or in good health (not recorded which). The chain's CDR3 is CASSQEGNYLETQYF. Here the CDR3 DNA reads TGTGCCAGCAGCCAAGAAGGGAACTATCTTGAGACCCAGTACTTC.